This T cell receptor beta chain was identified during a study of cytomegalovirus exposure and HLA in healthy donors. Worth noting for this clone: No antigen is known for it.

The germline V gene encodes CDR1 LNHDA and CDR2 SQIVND (reference sequence). CDR3 length: 14 residues. V lost 5 bases, J lost 1 base, and 11 bases lay in between. General observations from the study: Most sequenced TCRs were rare (though some public TCRs occurred in many donors). An analysis done earlier found most TCR beta V segments productive about 87% or about 30% of the time. Solely CMV serostatus was available to characterize immune exposure. Relative to equally common others, HLA-associated TCR beta chains showed greater clonal expansion in a later analysis.

The PCR employed 60 Vbeta primers together with 13 Jbeta primers. Generated by immunoSEQ multiplex PCR, the TCRdb table keeps only in-frame clones and is missing some. The sample has about 110,000 clones, roughly 85% seen once. The clonotype comes from a woman aged 40-49 years in good health and CMV-seronegative. This chain joins TRBV19 and TRBJ1-1, with unresolved D. Sequences were obtained from PBMCs. The CDR3 sequence is CASSVTAPNTEAFF. Written as DNA, the CDR3 is TGTGCCAGTAGTGTCACCGCGCCGAACACTGAAGCTTTCTTT. Full variable domain (outside the CDR3, taken from reference TRBV19 and TRBJ1-1): DGGITQSPKYLFRKEGQNVTLSCEQNLNHDAMYWYRQDPGQGLRLIYYSQIVNDFQKGDIAEGYSVSREKKESFPLTVTSAQKNPTAFYLCASSVTAPNTEAFFGQGTRLTVV.